Sequencing of this T cell receptor (beta chain) was carried out in a study of vaccination effects on CD4 cells after COVID-19 (dated by TCRdb to between 2021 and 2022). Broadly, across the study: In the ViraFEST assay, PBMC were stimulated with viral peptide pools, and TCR sequencing was then used to find antigen-specific CD4+ T cell clonotypes based on their expansion. Two doses of either the BNT162b2 or the mRNA-1273 mRNA SARS-CoV-2 vaccine were administered to participants. Over 1.5 million PBMC per well were cultured with around 9.8 ug/ml peptides in IMDM containing around 5.3% human AB serum, approximately 10 IU/ml IL-2 and gentamicin. In both COVID-19 convalescent patients and infection-naive vaccine recipients, the study compared SARS-CoV-2 spike-specific CD4+ TCR repertoires from before mRNA vaccination with those from after it. The full study included around nine COVID-19 convalescent patients and a few SARS-CoV-2-naive healthy vaccine recipients. Cultures from other donors in the study were sequenced using the Oncomine TCR Beta short-read assay on an Illumina iSeq 100. Overall results and qualifications from the work: Both infection-induced and vaccine-induced clones contracted markedly at late post-vaccination timepoints, which is consistent with waning T cell responses. Only a small number of convalescent patients were included, and no early post-infection timepoints were available, which limited the study. In healthy vaccine recipients, vaccine-induced clones were almost all SARS-CoV-2 mono-reactive, with only 1 of 255 being cross-reactive with common cold coronaviruses.

Cut back by 0 bases and 5 bases, the V and J ends lie 7 bases apart. The CDR3, cysteine through phenylalanine, is 12 amino acids long. The CDR3 DNA has 36 bases and is translated from base 1. Sequences GTSNPN (CDR1) and SVGIG (CDR2) are obtained from the germline V gene (reference sequence). The library was built by means of the immunoSEQ multiplex PCR assay. DNA from the CD4+ T cells that had been cultured and isolated underwent TCR beta CDR3 sequencing. Concerning the study's data processing: Non-productive TCR sequences were removed, reads were trimmed to the CDR3 region, and CDR3s of at least 7 amino acids were retained. Antigen-specific clonotypes were identified using the MANAFEST web app by comparison of expansion in peptide wells against reference cultures. Positive clones required FDR<0.05 expansion versus reference and all other wells, odds ratio above 5, and frequency above 0.1% in two replicate wells. Clonotypes significantly expanded in SARS-CoV-2 spike wells and in at least one common cold coronavirus spike condition were defined as cross-reactive. CDR3 similarity was assessed by Levenshtein distance with the stringdist R package, and unrooted trees were built with ape in R 3.6.1. The immuneACCESS repertoire file appears here via TCRdb, limited to in-frame rearrangements. These files lack a portion of the clones; in checked studies, under half of the deficit traces to unresolved V genes, and the cause of the others is not known. V, J and clone size were drawn from that table, and D and trimming were deduced from the DNA. The sample table records about 74,000 clones; roughly three quarters of these occur just once. Clones ranked in the top ten supply roughly 2% of the sample.

After less than 13 days of culture, CD4+ T cells were isolated with the EasySep CD4+ T cell isolation kit. The absence of prior SARS-CoV-2 infection in healthy vaccine recipients was confirmed by negative nucleocapsid antibodies before and after vaccination. Half of the culture medium was replaced with fresh IL-2-containing medium on days 3 and 7. Unless otherwise noted, each peptide stimulation condition was cultured in triplicate wells. Using Ficoll-Paque Plus gradient centrifugation, PBMC were separated from whole blood and then either used fresh or cryopreserved at -140C. The QIAamp micro DNA kit was used to extract genomic DNA from the cultured CD4+ T cells. Details on this clone: Its cognate antigen has yet to be identified. No base quality values were provided; no much bigger clone lies one nucleotide off.

The receptor's source is a human donor who received a COVID-19 vaccine. The starting material was CD4+ T cells from PBMCs cultured without peptide, obtained before COVID-19 vaccination. The V gene is TRBV30 and the J gene is TRBJ2-5, with no confident D gene call. DNA sequence: TGTGCCTGGAGTGTACGTAGGGAGACCCAGTACTTC. The translation is CAWSVRRETQYF. Here the CDR3 is joined to the reference TRBV30 and TRBJ2-5 genes, and the full variable domain is: SQTIHQWPATLVQPVGSPLSLECTVEGTSNPNLYWYRQAAGRGLQLLFYSVGIGQISSEVPQNLSASRPQDRQFILSSKKLLLSDSGFYLCAWSVRRETQYFGPGTRLLVL.